This is a list of T cell receptor beta chains from one sample in a study of beta chain features in type 1 diabetes. Using immunoSEQ multiplex PCR, the repertoire was profiled, and TCRdb retains in-frame clones only, with some absent. The sample lists 120,000 to 150,000 clones, roughly 7.2% seen once, with around 1.3% in the top ten. Input material: central memory CD4+ T cells from blood. Receptors were obtained from a woman aged 30 to 39 in good health. Each CDR3 is given without its conserved first and last residue.

V: TRBV7-8
CDR3: ASTDRGLYEQY

V: TRBV4-3
CDR3: ASSTGQGKADTQY

V: TRBV5-6
CDR3: ASSLEDRGETQY

V: TRBV7-9
CDR3: ASSLSTDTQY

V: TRBV11-2
CDR3: ASSLATRGTGELF

V: TRBV11-2
CDR3: ASALTRGPFNEQF

V: TRBV5-4
CDR3: ASSLGGRERLSQY

V: TRBV20-1
CDR3: SASEYEQY

V: TRBV7-7
CDR3: ASSPGTGPNQPQH

V: TRBV5-4
CDR3: ASSFGNYEF

V: TRBV9
CDR3: ASSATLVGPNEQF

V: TRBV5-5
CDR3: ASSLGVPQNEQF

V: TRBV5-4
CDR3: ASSSLGQSNTEAF

V: TRBV6-5
CDR3: ASSYSFGSYEQY

V: TRBV18
CDR3: ASSETIGFEQY

V: TRBV5-1
CDR3: ASSLLAGQETQY

V: TRBV6-5
CDR3: ASSYQNTEAF

V: TRBV5-4
CDR3: ASSFARAGNTDTQY

V: TRBV7-2
CDR3: ASSPGQGATDTQY

V: TRBV7-2
CDR3: ASSLGSARRGQETQY

V: TRBV18
CDR3: ASSPPSRQETQY

V: TRBV4-2
CDR3: ASSTDRNTYEQY

V: TRBV6-6
CDR3: ASSYNKNYGYT

V: TRBV30
CDR3: AWSASGTLSNQPQH

V: TRBV5-4
CDR3: ASSFYGQWGSGGYT

V: TRBV29-1
CDR3: SYWTSSLYNEQF

V: TRBV2
CDR3: ASRRLAGHQETQY

V: TRBV6-6
CDR3: ASHPDRVGQETQY

V: TRBV2
CDR3: ASSESWGAGYGYT

V: TRBV10-2
CDR3: ASSDLTSIYGYT

V: TRBV28
CDR3: ASKSTGENNEQY

V: TRBV19
CDR3: ASNFAGPQETQY

V: TRBV5-6
CDR3: ASSLGGSSYGYT

V: TRBV11-2
CDR3: ASSTGTDQPQH

V: TRBV11-3
CDR3: ASSLKFRETQY

V: TRBV2
CDR3: ASSSRRGETQY

V: TRBV11-2
CDR3: ASKGEGPGELF

V: TRBV7-9
CDR3: ASSGSAGSYGYT

V: TRBV7-6
CDR3: ASSSRQGRTGTDTQY

V: TRBV7-2
CDR3: ASSLAGTGSSYEQY

V: TRBV9
CDR3: ASSVRDNQETQY

V: TRBV10-3
CDR3: AIQGDGNQPQH

V: TRBV2
CDR3: ASERSSYNEQF

V: TRBV19
CDR3: ASTLGQEGNEQF

V: TRBV11-2
CDR3: ASSLSGLEQF

V: TRBV5-1
CDR3: ASSLFRSQETQY

V: TRBV4-3
CDR3: ASSQEGGHT

V: TRBV29-1
CDR3: SVGRDQGRETQY

V: TRBV7-9
CDR3: ASSLISREAF

V: TRBV6-9
CDR3: ASSSERGQGNTEAF

V: TRBV5-6
CDR3: ASSPGLAVGVSSYEQY

V: TRBV2
CDR3: ASSAGSSLGYT